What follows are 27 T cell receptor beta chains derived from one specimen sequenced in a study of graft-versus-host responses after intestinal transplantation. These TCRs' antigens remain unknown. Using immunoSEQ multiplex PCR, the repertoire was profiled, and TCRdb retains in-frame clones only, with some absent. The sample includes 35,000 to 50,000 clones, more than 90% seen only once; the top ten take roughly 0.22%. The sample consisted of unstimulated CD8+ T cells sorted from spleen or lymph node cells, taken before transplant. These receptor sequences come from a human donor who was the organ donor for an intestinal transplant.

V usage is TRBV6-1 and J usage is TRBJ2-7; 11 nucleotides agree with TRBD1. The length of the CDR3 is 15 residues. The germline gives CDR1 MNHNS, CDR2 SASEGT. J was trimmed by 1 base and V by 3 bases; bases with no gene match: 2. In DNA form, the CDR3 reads TGTGCCAGCAGTGAGGACAGGGGGCTTTCCTACGAGCAGTACTTC. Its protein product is CASSEDRGLSYEQYF.

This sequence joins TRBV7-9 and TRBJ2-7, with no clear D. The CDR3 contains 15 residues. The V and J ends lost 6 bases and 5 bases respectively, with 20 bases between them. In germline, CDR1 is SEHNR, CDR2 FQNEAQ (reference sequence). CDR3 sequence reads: CASSLTRSSTHEQYF. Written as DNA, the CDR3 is TGTGCCAGCAGTCTTACCCGGTCCTCAACCCACGAGCAGTACTTC.

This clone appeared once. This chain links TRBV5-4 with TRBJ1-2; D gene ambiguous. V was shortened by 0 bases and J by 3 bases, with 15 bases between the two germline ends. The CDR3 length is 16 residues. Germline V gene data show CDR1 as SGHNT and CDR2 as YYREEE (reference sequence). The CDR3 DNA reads TGTGCCAGCAGCTTGGGTAGAGGGTATGAGGACTATGGCTACACCTTC. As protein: CASSLGRGYEDYGYTF.

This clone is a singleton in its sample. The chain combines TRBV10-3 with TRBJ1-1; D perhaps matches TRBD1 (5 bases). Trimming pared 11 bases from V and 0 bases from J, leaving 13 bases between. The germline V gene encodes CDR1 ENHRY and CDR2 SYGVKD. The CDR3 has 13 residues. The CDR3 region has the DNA TGTGCCTCGACAGTGTCGATGAACACTGAAGCTTTCTTT. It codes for CASTVSMNTEAFF.

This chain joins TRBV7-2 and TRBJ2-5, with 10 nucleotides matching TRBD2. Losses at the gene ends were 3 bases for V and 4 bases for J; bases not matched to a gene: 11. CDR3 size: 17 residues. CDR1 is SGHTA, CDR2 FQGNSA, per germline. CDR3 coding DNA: TGTGCCAGCAGCTTCCCCGGGATAGCGGGGGGCCCAGAGACCCAGTACTTC. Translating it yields CASSFPGIAGGPETQYF.

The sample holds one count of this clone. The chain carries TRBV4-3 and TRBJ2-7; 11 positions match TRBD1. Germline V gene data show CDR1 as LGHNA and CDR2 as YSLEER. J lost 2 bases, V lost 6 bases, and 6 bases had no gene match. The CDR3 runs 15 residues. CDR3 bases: TGCGCCAGCAGTCCAGGGACAGGGGGAACCTACGAGCAGTACTTC. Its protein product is CASSPGTGGTYEQYF.

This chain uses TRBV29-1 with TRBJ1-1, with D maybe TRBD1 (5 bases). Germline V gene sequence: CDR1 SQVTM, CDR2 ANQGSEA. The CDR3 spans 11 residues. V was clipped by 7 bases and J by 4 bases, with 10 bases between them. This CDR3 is CSAGPGTEAFF. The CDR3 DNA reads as TGCAGCGCGGGGCCCGGCACTGAAGCTTTCTTT.

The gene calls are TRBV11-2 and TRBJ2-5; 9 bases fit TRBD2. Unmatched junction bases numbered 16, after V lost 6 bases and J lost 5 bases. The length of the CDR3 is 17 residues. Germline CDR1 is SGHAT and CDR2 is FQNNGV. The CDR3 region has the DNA TGTGCCAGCAGACCTAGCGGCGGGGGGGCCCAGCAGGAGACCCAGTACTTC. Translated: CASRPSGGGAQQETQYF.

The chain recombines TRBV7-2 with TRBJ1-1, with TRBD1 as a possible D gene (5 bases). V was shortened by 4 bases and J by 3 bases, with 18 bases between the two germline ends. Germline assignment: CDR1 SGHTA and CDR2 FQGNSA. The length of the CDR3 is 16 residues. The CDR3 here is CASSSPRGEGDTEAFF. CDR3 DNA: TGTGCCAGCAGCTCCCCTAGGGGCGAAGGGGACACTGAAGCTTTCTTT.

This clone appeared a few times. CDR3 amino acids: CASSQDPRGRANEKLFF. The CDR3 DNA reads TGCGCCAGCAGCCAAGATCCCAGGGGTAGGGCTAATGAAAAACTGTTTTTT. J is TRBJ1-4 and V is TRBV4-3; possible D gene TRBD1, 6 bases. V gave up 0 bases and J gave up 3 bases, with 14 bases separating them. Germline loops: CDR1 LGHNA, CDR2 YSLEER. The CDR3 runs to 17 residues.

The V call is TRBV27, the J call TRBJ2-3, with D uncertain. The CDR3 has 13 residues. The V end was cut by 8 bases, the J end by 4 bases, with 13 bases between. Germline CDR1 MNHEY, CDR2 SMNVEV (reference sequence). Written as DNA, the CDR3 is TGTGCCAGCTGGCCCAGTGTATCAGATACGCAGTATTTT. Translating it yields CASWPSVSDTQYF.

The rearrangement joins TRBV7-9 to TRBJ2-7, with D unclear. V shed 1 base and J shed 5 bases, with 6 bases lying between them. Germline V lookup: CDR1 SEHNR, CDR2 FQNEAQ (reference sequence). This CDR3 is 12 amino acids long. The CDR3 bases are TGTGCCAGCAGCTTAGTTCCGGACGAGCAGTACTTC. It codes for CASSLVPDEQYF.

The CDR3 spells CASSLGLNTEAFF. The CDR3 DNA sequence: TGTGCCAGCAGTTTAGGGTTGAACACTGAAGCTTTCTTT. V and J are TRBV27 and TRBJ1-1, with D uncertain. CDR1 MNHEY and CDR2 SMNVEV come from the germline V gene (reference sequence). V lost 2 bases to trimming and J lost 0 bases, with 4 bases between them. The CDR3 runs 13 residues.

CDR3 DNA sequence: TGCGCCAGCAGCCAAGATTTGCCACTAGCGGGGGGGCTAGCTTATGGTGAGCAGTTCTTC. Protein product: CASSQDLPLAGGLAYGEQFF. V and J are TRBV4-3 and TRBJ2-1; 13 nucleotides align to TRBD2. This CDR3 spans 20 amino acids. The V gene end was trimmed by 0 bases and the J gene end by 9 bases; junction bases not matched to a gene: 17. CDR1 is LGHNA and CDR2 is YSLEER in the germline V gene.

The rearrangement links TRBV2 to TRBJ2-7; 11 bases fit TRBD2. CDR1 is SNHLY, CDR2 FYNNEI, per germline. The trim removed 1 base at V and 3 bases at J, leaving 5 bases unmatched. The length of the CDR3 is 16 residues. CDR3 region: CASSEVVLAGGYEQYF. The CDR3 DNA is TGTGCCAGCAGTGAAGTGGTTCTAGCGGGGGGCTACGAGCAGTACTTC.

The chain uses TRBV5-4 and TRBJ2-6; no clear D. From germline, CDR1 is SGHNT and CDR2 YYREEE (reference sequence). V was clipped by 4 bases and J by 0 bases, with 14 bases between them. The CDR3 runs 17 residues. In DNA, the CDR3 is TGTGCCAGCAGCGAACCGGGCCGTCTCTCTGGGGCCAACGTCCTGACTTTC. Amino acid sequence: CASSEPGRLSGANVLTF.

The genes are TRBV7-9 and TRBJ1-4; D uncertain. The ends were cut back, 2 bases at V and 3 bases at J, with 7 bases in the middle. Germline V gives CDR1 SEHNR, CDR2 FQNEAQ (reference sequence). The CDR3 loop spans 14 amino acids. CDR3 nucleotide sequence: TGTGCCAGCAGCTTAATACAGCCTAATGAAAAACTGTTTTTT. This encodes CASSLIQPNEKLFF.

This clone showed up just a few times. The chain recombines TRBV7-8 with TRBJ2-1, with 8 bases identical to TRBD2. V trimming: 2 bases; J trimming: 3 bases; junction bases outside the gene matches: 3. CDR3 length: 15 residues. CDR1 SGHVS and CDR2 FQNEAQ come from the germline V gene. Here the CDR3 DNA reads TGTGCCAGCAGCTTAATCGCGGGGGGCTACAATGAGCAGTTCTTC. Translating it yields CASSLIAGGYNEQFF.

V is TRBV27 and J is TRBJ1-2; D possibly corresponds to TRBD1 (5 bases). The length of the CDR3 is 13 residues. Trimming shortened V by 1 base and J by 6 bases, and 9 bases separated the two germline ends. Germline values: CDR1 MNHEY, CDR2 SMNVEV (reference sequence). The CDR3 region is CASSLWPGNGYTF. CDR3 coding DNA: TGTGCCAGCAGTTTATGGCCAGGGAATGGCTACACCTTC.

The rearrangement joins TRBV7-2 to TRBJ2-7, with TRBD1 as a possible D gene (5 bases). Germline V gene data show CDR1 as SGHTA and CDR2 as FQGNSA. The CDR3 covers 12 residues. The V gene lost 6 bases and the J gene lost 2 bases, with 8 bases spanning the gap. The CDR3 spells CASSSGTYEQYF. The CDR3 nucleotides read TGTGCCAGCAGTTCAGGGACCTACGAGCAGTACTTC.

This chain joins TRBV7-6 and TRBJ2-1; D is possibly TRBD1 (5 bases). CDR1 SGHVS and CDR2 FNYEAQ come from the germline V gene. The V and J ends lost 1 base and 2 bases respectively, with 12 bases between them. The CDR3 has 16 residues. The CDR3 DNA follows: TGTGCCAGCAGCTTAGTAACAGGCATCCCCTACAATGAGCAGTTCTTC. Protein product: CASSLVTGIPYNEQFF.

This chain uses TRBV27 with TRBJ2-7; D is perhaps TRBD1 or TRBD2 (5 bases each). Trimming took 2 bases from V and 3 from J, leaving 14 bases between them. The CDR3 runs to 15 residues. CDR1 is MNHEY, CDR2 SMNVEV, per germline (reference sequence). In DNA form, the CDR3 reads TGTGCCAGCAGTTTAGTAGGGACCGCTTTCTACGAGCAGTACTTC. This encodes CASSLVGTAFYEQYF.

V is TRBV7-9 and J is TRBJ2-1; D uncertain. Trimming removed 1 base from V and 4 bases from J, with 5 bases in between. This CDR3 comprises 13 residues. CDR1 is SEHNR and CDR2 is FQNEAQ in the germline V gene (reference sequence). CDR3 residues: CASSLGLYNEQFF. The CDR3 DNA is TGTGCCAGCAGCTTAGGTCTATACAATGAGCAGTTCTTC.

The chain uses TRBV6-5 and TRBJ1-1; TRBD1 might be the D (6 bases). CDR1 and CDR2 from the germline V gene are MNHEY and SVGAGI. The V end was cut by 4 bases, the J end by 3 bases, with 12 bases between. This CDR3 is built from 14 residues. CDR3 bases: TGTGCCAGCAGTTCCTACCCAGGGGACACTGAAGCTTTCTTT. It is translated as CASSSYPGDTEAFF.

In DNA, the CDR3 is TGTGCCAGCAGCCCAACAATGACTAGGATAGCCTCCGGAGAGCAGTTCTTC. It codes for CASSPTMTRIASGEQFF. The chain recombines TRBV5-4 with TRBJ2-1; a weak D match, TRBD2 (6 bases). V was trimmed by 4 bases and J by 10 bases, leaving 27 bases between them. CDR1 and CDR2 from the germline V gene are SGHNT and YYREEE (reference sequence). CDR3 length: 17 residues.

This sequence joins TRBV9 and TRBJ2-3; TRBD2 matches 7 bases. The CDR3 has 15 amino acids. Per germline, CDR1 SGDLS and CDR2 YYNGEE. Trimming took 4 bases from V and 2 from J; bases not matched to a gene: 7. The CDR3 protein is CASSPPGLPTDTQYF. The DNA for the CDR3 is TGTGCCAGCAGCCCCCCGGGACTACCCACAGATACGCAGTATTTT. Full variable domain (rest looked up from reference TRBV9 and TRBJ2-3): DSGVTQTPKHLITATGQRVTLRCSPRSGDLSVYWYQQSLDQGLQFLIQYYNGEERAKGNILERFSAQQFPDLHSELNLSSLELGDSALYFCASSPPGLPTDTQYFGPGTRLTVL.

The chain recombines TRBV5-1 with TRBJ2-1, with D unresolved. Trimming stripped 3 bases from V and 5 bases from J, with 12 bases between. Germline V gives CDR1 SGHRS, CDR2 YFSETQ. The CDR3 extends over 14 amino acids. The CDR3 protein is CASSSITDHNEQFF. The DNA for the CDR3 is TGCGCCAGCAGCTCTATTACGGACCACAATGAGCAGTTCTTC.